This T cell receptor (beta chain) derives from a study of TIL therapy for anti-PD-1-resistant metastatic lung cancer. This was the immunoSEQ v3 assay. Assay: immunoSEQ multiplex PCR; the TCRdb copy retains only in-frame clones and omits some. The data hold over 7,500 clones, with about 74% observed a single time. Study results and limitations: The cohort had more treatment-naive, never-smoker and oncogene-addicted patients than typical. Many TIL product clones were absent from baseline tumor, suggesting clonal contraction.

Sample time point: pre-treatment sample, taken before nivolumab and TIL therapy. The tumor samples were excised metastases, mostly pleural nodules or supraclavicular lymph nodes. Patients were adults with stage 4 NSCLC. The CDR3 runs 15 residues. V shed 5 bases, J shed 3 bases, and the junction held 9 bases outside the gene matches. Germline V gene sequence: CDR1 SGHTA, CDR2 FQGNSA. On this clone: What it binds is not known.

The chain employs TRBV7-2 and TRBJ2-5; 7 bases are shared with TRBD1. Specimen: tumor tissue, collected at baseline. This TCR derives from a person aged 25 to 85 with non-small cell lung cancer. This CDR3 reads CASSSRQGPKETQYF. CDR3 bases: TGTGCCAGCAGCAGCCGACAGGGACCAAAAGAGACCCAGTACTTC.